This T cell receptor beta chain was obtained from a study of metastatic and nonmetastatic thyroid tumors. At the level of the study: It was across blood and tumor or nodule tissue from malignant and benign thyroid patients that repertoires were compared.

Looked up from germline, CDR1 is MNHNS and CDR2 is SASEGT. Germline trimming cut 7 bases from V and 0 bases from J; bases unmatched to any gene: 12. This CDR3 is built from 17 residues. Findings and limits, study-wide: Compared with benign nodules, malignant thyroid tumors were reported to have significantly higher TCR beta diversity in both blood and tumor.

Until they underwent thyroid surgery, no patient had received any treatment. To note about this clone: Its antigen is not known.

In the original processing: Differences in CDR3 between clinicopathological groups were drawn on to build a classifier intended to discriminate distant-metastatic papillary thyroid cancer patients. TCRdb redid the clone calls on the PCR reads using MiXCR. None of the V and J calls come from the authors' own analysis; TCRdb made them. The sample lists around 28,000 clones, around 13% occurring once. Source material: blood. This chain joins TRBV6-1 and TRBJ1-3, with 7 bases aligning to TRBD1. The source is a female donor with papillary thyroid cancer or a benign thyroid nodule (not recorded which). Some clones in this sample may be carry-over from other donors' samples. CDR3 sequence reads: CASTLLGGAFSGNTIYF. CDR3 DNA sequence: TGTGCCAGCACCCTACTAGGGGGCGCCTTCTCTGGAAACACCATATATTTT.